These 30 T cell receptor beta chains share one sample of origin, sequenced in a study of Graves' ophthalmopathy and Graves' hyperthyroidism. Amplification targeted the TCR beta CDR3 regions, with RNA transcripts as the source material. Second-round multiplex PCR came after a first-round RT-PCR that employed HTBI primers. TCRdb re-called the multiplex PCR reads through MiXCR, storing one row per CDR3 protein. This sample has under 350,000 distinct CDR3 sequences; 15% to 20% occur once, and the top ten carry roughly an eighth. The source material was peripheral blood. Receptor source: an adult man with Graves' ophthalmopathy.

This clonotype was observed at least ten times. The chain uses TRBV5-1 and TRBJ2-5; no clear D gene. Trimming removed 1 base from V and 1 base from J, with 5 bases in between. The germline CDR1 and CDR2 sequences are SGHRS and YFSETQ. This CDR3 region has 13 residues. In DNA, the CDR3 is TGCGCCAGCAGCTTGAACAGCCAAGAGACCCAGTACTTC. This encodes CASSLNSQETQYF.

This clonotype was detected ten times or more. V and J are TRBV30 and TRBJ2-2; 9 nucleotides match TRBD1. Trimming took 8 bases from V and 4 from J; bases not matched to a gene: 5. The CDR3 length is 13 residues. In germline, CDR1 is GTSNPN, CDR2 SVGIG (reference sequence). The CDR3 spells CAEGQGGTGELFF. The CDR3 region has the DNA TGTGCCGAGGGACAGGGAGGCACCGGGGAGCTGTTTTTT.

The V gene is TRBV20-1, the J gene TRBJ1-2; no firm D call. The germline V and J ends were trimmed by 1 base and 8 bases, with 5 bases remaining between them. CDR3 length: 10 residues. Looked up from germline, CDR1 is DFQATT and CDR2 is SNEGSKA (reference sequence). CDR3 region: CSARASGYTF. CDR3 sequence (DNA): TGCAGTGCTAGAGCGAGCGGCTACACCTTC.

This clonotype has just a few counts. This sequence joins TRBV28 and TRBJ2-7, with a weak D call TRBD2 (5 bases). Germline loops: CDR1 MDHEN, CDR2 SYDVKM. The V end lost 7 bases, the J end lost 4 bases, and 14 bases lay between the germline ends. The CDR3 runs 13 residues. For the CDR3, the DNA is TGTGCCAGCAAAGGACTGGACTCGTACGAGCAGTACTTC. It specifies CASKGLDSYEQYF. Looking up the rest from reference TRBV28 and TRBJ2-7 gives the full variable domain: DVKVTQSSRYLVKRTGEKVFLECVQDMDHENMFWYRQDPGLGLRLIYFSYDVKMKEKGDIPEGYSVSREKKERFSLILESASTNQTSMYLCASKGLDSYEQYFGPGTRLTVT.

This clonotype was observed many times. The rearrangement uses TRBV19 and TRBJ2-7, with TRBD2 as a possible D gene (6 bases). Germline-derived CDR1 and CDR2 are LNHDA and SQIVND (reference sequence). The CDR3 consists of 16 residues. V was pared by 5 bases and J by 3 bases, with 20 bases between. DNA of the CDR3: TGTGCCAGTAGTGAAGCACTCGGGAGAAACCGCTACGAGCAGTACTTC. Encoded protein: CASSEALGRNRYEQYF.

Only a few counts were recorded for this clonotype. V usage is TRBV3-1 and J usage is TRBJ1-2; D is uncertain. Germline V gene lookup returns CDR1 LGHDT and CDR2 YNNKEL (reference sequence). CDR3 length: 15 residues. V was trimmed by 1 base and J by 2 bases, leaving 11 bases between them. The CDR3 reads CASSQGPNRNYGYTF. In DNA, the CDR3 is TGTGCCAGCAGCCAAGGCCCTAACCGAAACTATGGCTACACCTTC.

This clonotype was seen repeatedly, ten times or more. V gene TRBV20-1 combines with J gene TRBJ1-5, with a weak D call TRBD1 (5 bases). Germline-derived CDR1 and CDR2 are DFQATT and SNEGSKA (reference sequence). V lost 2 bases to trimming and J lost 3 bases, with 14 bases between them. The CDR3 extends over 15 amino acids. CDR3 sequence: CSARTSAQVNQPQHF. The CDR3, as DNA: TGCAGTGCTAGAACTTCGGCACAGGTCAATCAGCCCCAGCATTTT.

This clonotype was detected many times. The CDR3 sequence: CASSLQGAPTGELFF. For the CDR3, the DNA is TGTGCCAGCAGCTTGCAGGGGGCGCCAACCGGGGAGCTGTTTTTT. The chain combines TRBV12-3 or TRBV12-4 with TRBJ2-2; 8 bases agree with TRBD1. The J segment lost 5 bases and the V segment lost 6 bases, leaving 8 bases of the junction unmatched. CDR3 length equals 15 residues.

The chain employs TRBV28 and TRBJ1-1, with D maybe TRBD1 (6 bases). The CDR3 consists of 12 residues. The V and J ends lost 3 bases and 10 bases respectively, with 12 bases between them. The V gene's germline CDR1 is MDHEN and CDR2 SYDVKM. The CDR3 loop is CASSFRTARAFF. CDR3 sequence (DNA): TGTGCCAGCAGTTTTCGGACAGCCCGAGCTTTCTTT.

This clonotype has a count of ten or more. This chain links TRBV4-1 with TRBJ1-5; 7 positions match TRBD1. The germline gives CDR1 MGHRA, CDR2 YSYEKL. J was trimmed by 3 bases and V by 5 bases; bases with no gene match: 10. The CDR3 spans 16 residues. For the CDR3, the DNA is TGCGCCAGCAGCGAAAGAGTCAGGGGGTCCAATCAGCCCCAGCATTTT. It is translated as CASSERVRGSNQPQHF.

In this sample, this clonotype turned up many times. V gene TRBV5-1 combines with J gene TRBJ2-7, with TRBD2 identical over 10 bases. The J segment lost 4 bases and the V segment lost 4 bases, leaving 11 bases of the junction unmatched. Germline CDR1 and CDR2: SGHRS and YFSETQ. CDR3 length: 16 residues. CDR3 DNA: TGCGCCAGCAGCGTGGCCTCTAGCGGGGGTAGTTACGAGCAGTACTTC. Translating gives CASSVASSGGSYEQYF.

This sequence joins TRBV6-4 and TRBJ2-7; TRBD1 matches 8 bases. Looked up from germline, CDR1 is MRHNA and CDR2 is SNTAGT. The CDR3 runs to 12 residues. The V gene end was trimmed by 10 bases and the J gene end by 5 bases; junction bases not matched to a gene: 7. CDR3 sequence (DNA): TGTGCCACCAGCCGGGACAGGAACGAGCAGTACTTC. It encodes CATSRDRNEQYF.

This clonotype occurred many times. The chain's CDR3 is CASSESGSPGETQYF. The CDR3 coding sequence is TGTGCCAGCAGTGAATCTGGCAGCCCTGGGGAGACCCAGTACTTC. V is TRBV6-1 and J is TRBJ2-5; D gene uncertain. The CDR3 is made up of 15 amino acids. V shed 2 bases and J shed 5 bases, with 15 bases lying between them. Germline V CDR1 and CDR2: MNHNS, SASEGT.

In this sample, this clonotype turned up many times. The chain recombines TRBV28 with TRBJ2-5; 9 positions match TRBD1. This CDR3 has 15 residues. V was clipped by 5 bases and J by 5 bases; unmatched bases: 9. Germline loops: CDR1 MDHEN, CDR2 SYDVKM. CDR3 protein: CASSRPGQGAETQYF. CDR3 DNA sequence: TGTGCCAGCAGTAGACCGGGACAGGGTGCGGAGACCCAGTACTTC.

This clonotype was detected many times. The rearrangement uses TRBV6-2 or TRBV6-3 and TRBJ1-1; D not certain. Germline CDR1 MNHEY, CDR2 SVGEGT. CDR3 length equals 13 residues. V dropped 1 base and J dropped 7 bases, with 10 bases sitting between them. CDR3 residues: CASSYWRQDEAFF. In DNA, the CDR3 is TGTGCCAGCAGTTACTGGCGTCAGGATGAAGCTTTCTTT.

This clonotype was seen a handful of times. A much larger clone is a single base away; this may be a read error. The genes are TRBV30 and TRBJ1-1, with D possibly being TRBD1 (6 bases). Per the germline V gene, CDR1 is GTSNPN and CDR2 is SVGIG (reference sequence). Trimming cost V 5 bases and J 4 bases, with 11 bases left between them. The CDR3 contains 12 residues. CDR3 in DNA: TGTGCCTGGGACAGGTGGCCCACTGAAGCTTTCTTT. Protein: CAWDRWPTEAFF. Drawing the rest from reference TRBV30 and TRBJ1-1, the complete variable domain is SQTIHQWPATLVQPVGSPLSLECTVEGTSNPNLYWYRQAAGRGLQLLFYSVGIGQISSEVPQNLSASRPQDRQFILSSKKLLLSDSGFYLCAWDRWPTEAFFGQGTRLTVV.

This clonotype was seen at least ten times. V gene TRBV3-1 combines with J gene TRBJ1-5, with 9 bases that match TRBD1. The CDR3 totals 19 residues. Germline V gene data show CDR1 as LGHDT and CDR2 as YNNKEL (reference sequence). Trimming took 1 base from V and 3 from J; bases not matched to a gene: 13. CDR3 coding DNA: TGTGCCAGCAGCCAAGGAACCGGGACAGGGCATTCTCACAATCAGCCCCAGCATTTT. Its protein product is CASSQGTGTGHSHNQPQHF.

This chain uses TRBV30 with TRBJ2-1; D might be TRBD1 or TRBD2, each matching 5 bases. Germline CDR1 GTSNPN, CDR2 SVGIG (reference sequence). With 4 bases removed from V and 3 bases from J, the gap between germline ends came to 16 bases. The CDR3 is 15 amino acids. CDR3 sequence (DNA): TGTGCCTGGATGGGGGAAGCGGACCGCTACAATGAGCAGTTCTTC. Its translation is CAWMGEADRYNEQFF.

This clonotype was picked up many times. The chain is built from TRBV30 and TRBJ2-5; no reliable D call. Looked up from germline, CDR1 is GTSNPN and CDR2 is SVGIG (reference sequence). The CDR3 loop spans 15 amino acids. Trimming removed 0 bases from V and 5 bases from J, with 16 bases in between. The CDR3 DNA sequence: TGTGCCTGGAGTGTTGGGAACAGCAACCTGGAGACCCAGTACTTC. Its translation is CAWSVGNSNLETQYF. The whole variable domain, filled in from reference TRBV30 and TRBJ2-5, reads SQTIHQWPATLVQPVGSPLSLECTVEGTSNPNLYWYRQAAGRGLQLLFYSVGIGQISSEVPQNLSASRPQDRQFILSSKKLLLSDSGFYLCAWSVGNSNLETQYFGPGTRLLVL.

The sample holds many counts of this clonotype. The chain recombines TRBV20-1 with TRBJ2-7, with D tentatively TRBD2 (6 bases). V was cut by 0 bases and J by 2 bases, with 17 bases left in between. CDR1 is DFQATT, CDR2 SNEGSKA, per germline (reference sequence). The CDR3 has 16 residues. The DNA for the CDR3 is TGCAGTGCTAGAGATCTGGCGACTAGTGCCACCTACGAGCAGTACTTC. Translated: CSARDLATSATYEQYF.

This clonotype was counted at least ten times. The chain combines TRBV19 with TRBJ1-1; D may be TRBD1 (6 bases). This CDR3 has 15 amino acids. The germline gives CDR1 LNHDA, CDR2 SQIVND (reference sequence). The V and J ends lost 2 bases and 3 bases respectively, with 13 bases between them. CDR3: CASSIPTGLDTEAFF. For the CDR3, the DNA is TGTGCCAGTAGTATACCCACAGGGCTGGACACTGAAGCTTTCTTT. Variable domain in full (rest from reference TRBV19 and TRBJ1-1): DGGITQSPKYLFRKEGQNVTLSCEQNLNHDAMYWYRQDPGQGLRLIYYSQIVNDFQKGDIAEGYSVSREKKESFPLTVTSAQKNPTAFYLCASSIPTGLDTEAFFGQGTRLTVV.

This clonotype showed up many times. CDR3 sequence: CASSHGQGAGNSPLHF. CDR3 nucleotide sequence: TGTGCCAGCAGCCACGGACAGGGGGCCGGTAATTCACCCCTCCACTTT. The V and J genes are TRBV4-2 and TRBJ1-6; 11 bases fit TRBD1. The CDR3 runs to 16 residues. The V segment lost 3 bases and the J segment 6 bases; nucleotides outside the gene matches: 4. Looked up from germline, CDR1 is LGHNA and CDR2 is YNFKEQ.

The V call is TRBV3-1, the J call TRBJ2-7; D unclear. Trimming stripped 0 bases from V and 0 bases from J, with 15 bases between. CDR3 length: 17 amino acids. Looked up from germline, CDR1 is LGHDT and CDR2 is YNNKEL (reference sequence). The CDR3 sequence is CASSQDWNYSLSYEQYF. The CDR3 nucleotides are TGTGCCAGCAGCCAAGATTGGAACTACAGCCTCTCCTACGAGCAGTACTTC.

Many counts were recorded for this clonotype. The rearrangement links TRBV19 to TRBJ2-7; 7 nucleotides match TRBD2. V was pared by 5 bases and J by 2 bases, with 18 bases of the junction left unmatched. This CDR3 comprises 18 residues. The V gene's germline CDR1 is LNHDA and CDR2 SQIVND (reference sequence). CDR3 DNA sequence: TGTGCCAGTAGTGCAAGTCTGGCAGGGCGGGAGTTTGCCTACGAGCAGTACTTC. It translates to CASSASLAGREFAYEQYF.

The V and J genes are TRBV6-5 and TRBJ2-7; no definite D call. Germline CDR1 MNHEY, CDR2 SVGAGI. Trimming stripped 3 bases from V and 5 bases from J, with 2 bases between. This CDR3 spans 10 amino acids. The CDR3 sequence is CASSYHEQYF. CDR3 bases: TGTGCCAGCAGTTATCACGAGCAGTACTTC.

There are many counts of this clonotype. The V call is TRBV11-2, the J call TRBJ2-5; TRBD1 aligns across 9 bases. Germline V gene data show CDR1 as SGHAT and CDR2 as FQNNGV. The CDR3 spans 14 residues. The ends lost 4 bases at V and 5 bases at J; junction bases unmatched: 5. The CDR3 DNA follows: TGTGCCAGCAGCTACCAGGACAGGGGCGAGACCCAGTACTTC. Encoded protein: CASSYQDRGETQYF.

This clonotype was seen many times. The chain has TRBV7-2 and TRBJ2-3; D call uncertain. This CDR3 is 14 amino acids long. Between the trimmed V and J ends, which lost 0 bases and 9 bases, there was a span of 13 bases. Germline assignment: CDR1 SGHTA and CDR2 FQGNSA. The CDR3, as DNA: TGTGCCAGCAGCTTAGCTGGGCCCGAAGGGACGCAGTATTTT. This codes for CASSLAGPEGTQYF.

There are many counts of this clonotype. The CDR3 DNA sequence: TGTGCCAGCAGCCCTTCAGAGGGTACAAACACTGAAGCTTTCTTT. Translating gives CASSPSEGTNTEAFF. V gene TRBV7-9 combines with J gene TRBJ1-1; unclear D gene. CDR3 length: 15 residues. Per the germline V gene, CDR1 is SEHNR and CDR2 is FQNEAQ (reference sequence). The ends were cut back, 5 bases at V and 2 bases at J, with 15 bases in the middle.

This clonotype was counted ten times or more. This chain links TRBV12-3 or TRBV12-4 with TRBJ2-2, with TRBD1 identical over 8 bases. This CDR3 spans 15 amino acids. The J segment lost 4 bases and the V segment lost 3 bases, leaving 4 bases of the junction unmatched. The CDR3 sequence is CASSFIRGRTGELFF. CDR3 DNA: TGTGCCAGCAGTTTTATCAGGGGGCGCACCGGGGAGCTGTTTTTT.

This clonotype was seen a few times. Possible read error: a much larger clone is one base away. The chain employs TRBV25-1 and TRBJ1-5; no clear D gene. The germline V gene has CDR1 MGHDK and CDR2 SYGVNS. The V end lost 4 bases, the J end lost 6 bases, and 10 bases lay between the germline ends. The CDR3 runs 13 residues. The CDR3 DNA reads TGTGCCAGCAGTGCGGTCATTCTTCAGCCCCAGCATTTT. This gives the protein CASSAVILQPQHF. Based on the CDR3 plus reference TRBV25-1 and TRBJ1-5, the full variable domain is EADIYQTPRYLVIGTGKKITLECSQTMGHDKMYWYQQDPGMELHLIHYSYGVNSTEKGDLSSESTVSRIRTEHFPLTLESARPSHTSQYLCASSAVILQPQHFGDGTRLSIL.